This T cell receptor beta chain was retrieved from a study of molecular identifiers for immune sequencing clone quantification (dated by TCRdb to between 2017 and 2018). Concerning the study at large: In a replicate experiment, RNA from 20,000 or 100,000 naive CD8 T cells was split into five aliquots, four of which were sequenced. The study was a methods study using CD8 T cells to benchmark molecular-identifier clustering-based TCR repertoire sequencing (MIDCIRS) and TCR RNA copy counting. Broad study findings and their caveats: Modeling indicated 2.5 to 3.5 TCR RNA copies recovered per cell, compared with 9.5 to 10 by digital PCR, which implies a capture efficiency of 25% to 35%. When barcode sub-clustering was omitted, TCR diversity was inflated by chimeric consensus sequences, with chimeras reaching as high as 47%. The sizes of highly expanded clones could end up underestimated when identical TCR molecules share a barcode. In CMV-specific effector cells, clones with more than 20 RNA copies contained over 98% of molecules, whereas in naive cells such clones contained under 1% of molecules. Spiked-in Jurkat TCR RNA equivalent to a single cell was reported to be detectable even among 850,000 to 1,000,000 naive CD8 T cells. Naive libraries contained spiked-in Jurkat TCR RNA (roughly ten copies' worth), which is not part of the donor repertoire.

The library was made by PCR. For sequencing, an Illumina HiSeq 4000 was employed. Bulk TCR libraries were prepared as previously described, using TCR primers listed in Table S5. Total RNA was purified with the Qiagen AllPrep DNA/RNA kit. Reads from multiple sequencing runs of the same library were pooled before analysis. Concerning the study's data processing: Reads were retained only if an exact TCR constant sequence was present, and the retained reads were trimmed to 150 nt and grouped according to their 12-nt molecular barcodes. Reads inside each barcode group were sub-clustered using a 15% Levenshtein threshold, and a quality-weighted consensus sequence was constructed for each RNA molecule. Non-functional sequences were excluded, and lower-count sequences lying one edit away from another sequence were also excluded. Barcode sub-clusters with fewer than 20% of the maximum read count were removed, based on fitting two negative binomial distributions. The public sequencing data were trimmed at Q25 with fastp and processed into clonotypes with MiXCR by TCRdb, which kept only in-frame beta chains. Here each entry gathers all rows of one CDR3 protein and keeps the most common genes and DNA. The V and J calls, along with clone size, are taken from TCRdb and not from the paper's own processing. This sample gives about 640,000 distinct CDR3 sequences in total; nearly 20% of them show up just once. Clones ranked in the top ten supply roughly 0.9% of the sample.

Libraries of naive CD8 T cells were generated from roughly 21,000 to 960,000 sorted cells, with 10%, 30% or 50% of the purified RNA used. Naive CD8 T cells were FACS-sorted as CD8+CD4-CCR7+CD45RA+ on a BD FACSAria II into RLT Plus buffer. Roughly ten TCR copies' worth of Jurkat RNA were spiked into about 19,000-1,100,000 naive CD8 T cell samples to test detection sensitivity. Enrichment of CD8 T cells was performed with RosetteSep CD8+ T Cell Enrichment Cocktail and Ficoll-Paque, after which ACK red cell lysis was carried out. For this clonotype: Its antigen target is currently unknown. This may come from a read error, since a much larger clone is one base off.

Counted from cysteine to phenylalanine, this CDR3 has 15 amino acids. The read is trimmed to its CDR3 DNA, 45 bases read in frame from base 1. CDR1 and CDR2, per the germline V gene, are SGHAT and FQNNGV. The clonotype was recovered from a human donor in good health. Some libraries in this study had Jurkat cell RNA spiked in. Rearrangement joined TRBV11-2 to TRBJ2-1, with TRBD2 matching 8 junction bases. Material for sequencing was naive CD8+ T cells from blood, with Jurkat cell RNA spiked in. Interpreted using the paper, the cell subset or site label stands for: FACS-sorted CD8+CD4-CCR7+CD45RA+ naive T cells. In nucleotides, the sequence is TGTGCCAGCAGCCTAGAGCGGGGGATAGTTAATGAGCAGTCCTTC. This gives the protein CASSLERGIVNEQSF. Extended through the reference TRBV11-2 and TRBJ2-1 proteins, this CDR3 yields the full variable domain: EAGVAQSPRYKIIEKRQSVAFWCNPISGHATLYWYQQILGQGPKLLIQFQNNGVVDDSQLPKDRFSAERLKGVDSTLKIQPAKLEDSAVYLCASSLERGIVNEQSFGPGTRLTVL.